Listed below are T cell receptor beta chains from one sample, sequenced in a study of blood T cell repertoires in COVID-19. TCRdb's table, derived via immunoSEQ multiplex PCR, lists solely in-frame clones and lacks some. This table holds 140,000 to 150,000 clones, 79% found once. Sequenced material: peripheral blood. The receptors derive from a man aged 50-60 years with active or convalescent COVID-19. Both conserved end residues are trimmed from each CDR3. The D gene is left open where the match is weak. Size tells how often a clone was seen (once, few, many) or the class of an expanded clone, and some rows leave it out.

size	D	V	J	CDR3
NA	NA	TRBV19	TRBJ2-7	ASSSQTGRSYEQY
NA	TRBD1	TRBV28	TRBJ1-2	ASSAGTGAYGYT
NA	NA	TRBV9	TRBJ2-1	ASSANNEQF
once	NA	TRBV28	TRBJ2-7	ASKIGDWSYEQY
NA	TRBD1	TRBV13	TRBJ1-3	ASSLTGEGNTIY
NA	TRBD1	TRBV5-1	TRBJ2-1	ASSKITGGEGDEQF
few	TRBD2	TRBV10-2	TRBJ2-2	ASKLAGPGELF
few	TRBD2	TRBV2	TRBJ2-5	ASSVGTSFEETQY
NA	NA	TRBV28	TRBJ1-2	ASSVQGPYGYT
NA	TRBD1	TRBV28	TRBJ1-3	ASIQQGSGNTIY
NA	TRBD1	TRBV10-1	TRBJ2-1	ASSDGTGVNEQF
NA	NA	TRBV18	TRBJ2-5	ASSPTREGEETQY
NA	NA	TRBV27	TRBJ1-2	ASSLPGGGDGYT
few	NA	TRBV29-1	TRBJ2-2	SVGSYTGELF
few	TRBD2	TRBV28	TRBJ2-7	ASSLGYSGSVDEQY
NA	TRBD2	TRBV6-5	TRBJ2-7	ASSYGTGGYEQY